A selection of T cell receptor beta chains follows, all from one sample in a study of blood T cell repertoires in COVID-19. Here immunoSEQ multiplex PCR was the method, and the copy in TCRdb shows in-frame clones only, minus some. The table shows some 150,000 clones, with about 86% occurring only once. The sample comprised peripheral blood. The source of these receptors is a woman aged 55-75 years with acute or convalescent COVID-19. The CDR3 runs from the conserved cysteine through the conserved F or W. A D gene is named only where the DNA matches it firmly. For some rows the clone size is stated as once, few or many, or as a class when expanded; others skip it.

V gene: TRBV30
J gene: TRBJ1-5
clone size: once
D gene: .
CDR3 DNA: TGTGCCTGGAGTGGACAAAGCAATCAGCCCCAGCATTTT
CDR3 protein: CAWSGQSNQPQHF

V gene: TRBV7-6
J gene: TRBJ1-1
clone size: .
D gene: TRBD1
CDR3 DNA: TGTGCCAGCAGCTTGCATCAGGGGGCCACGAACACTGAAGCTTTCTTT
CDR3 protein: CASSLHQGATNTEAFF

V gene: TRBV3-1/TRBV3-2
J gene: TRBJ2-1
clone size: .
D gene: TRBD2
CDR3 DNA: TGTGCCAGCAGCCACCCCAAGGGGGCGGGGGGGCTCGTGCAGTTCTTC
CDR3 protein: CASSHPKGAGGLVQFF

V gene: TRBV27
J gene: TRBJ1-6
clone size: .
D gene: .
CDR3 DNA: TGTGCCAGCAGTTTAAACTGGGGCCCTAATTCACCCCTCCACTTT
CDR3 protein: CASSLNWGPNSPLHF

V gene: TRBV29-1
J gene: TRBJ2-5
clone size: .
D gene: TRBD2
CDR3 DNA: TGCAGCGTTGGGCTAGCGGGGACCCAAGAGACCCAGTACTTC
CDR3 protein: CSVGLAGTQETQYF

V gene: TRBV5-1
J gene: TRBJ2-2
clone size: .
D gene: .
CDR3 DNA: TGCGCCAGCAGCTTGGCCTCCTTCGACACCGGGGAGCTGTTTTTT
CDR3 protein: CASSLASFDTGELFF

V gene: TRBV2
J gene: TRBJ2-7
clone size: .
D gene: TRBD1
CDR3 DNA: TGTGCCAGCACTCGACAGGGAGCTGGGGAGCAGTACTTC
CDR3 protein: CASTRQGAGEQYF

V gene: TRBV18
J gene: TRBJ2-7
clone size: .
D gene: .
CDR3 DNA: TGTGCAACCACTGTACCTTTCGGCGAGCAGTACTTC
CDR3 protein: CATTVPFGEQYF

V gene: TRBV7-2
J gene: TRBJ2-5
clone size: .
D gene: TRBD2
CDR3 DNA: TGTGCCAGCAGCACGGGACTACACCAAGAGACCCAGTACTTC
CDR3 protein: CASSTGLHQETQYF

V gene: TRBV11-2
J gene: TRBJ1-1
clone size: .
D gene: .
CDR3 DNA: TGTGCCAGCAGCTTAGCACAGGGTCACACTGAAGCTTTCTTT
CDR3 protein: CASSLAQGHTEAFF

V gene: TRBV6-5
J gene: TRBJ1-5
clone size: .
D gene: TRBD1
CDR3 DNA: TGTGCCAGCAGCGGGACAGGGCGTCAGCCCCAGCATTTT
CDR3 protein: CASSGTGRQPQHF

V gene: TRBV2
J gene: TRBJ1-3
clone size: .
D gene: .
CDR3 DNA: TGTGCCAGCAGTGGAGACACAGGAAACACCATATATTTT
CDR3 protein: CASSGDTGNTIYF

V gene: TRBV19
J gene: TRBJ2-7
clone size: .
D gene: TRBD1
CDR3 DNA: TGTGCCAGTAGTTACGGACAGGGCTACGAGCAGTACTTC
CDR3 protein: CASSYGQGYEQYF

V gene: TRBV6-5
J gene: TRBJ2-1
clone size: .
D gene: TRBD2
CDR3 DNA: TGTGCCATCACGACTAGCGGGGGGGCCAATGAGCAGTTCTTC
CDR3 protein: CAITTSGGANEQFF

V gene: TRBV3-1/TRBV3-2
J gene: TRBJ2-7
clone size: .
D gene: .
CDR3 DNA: TGTGCCAGCAGCCTAAGACCGGGACATCCCTCCTACGAGCAGTACTTC
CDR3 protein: CASSLRPGHPSYEQYF

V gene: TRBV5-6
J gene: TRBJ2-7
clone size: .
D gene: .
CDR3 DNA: TGTGCCAGCAGCTTGGGTGTTTTCGGGTTGAACGAGCAGTACTTC
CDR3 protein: CASSLGVFGLNEQYF

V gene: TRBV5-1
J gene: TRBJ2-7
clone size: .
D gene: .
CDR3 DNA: TGCGCCAGCAGCTTGGGCAGGGGTTATGTATACGAGCAGTACTTC
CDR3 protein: CASSLGRGYVYEQYF

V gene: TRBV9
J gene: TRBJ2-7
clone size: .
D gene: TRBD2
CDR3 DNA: TGTGCCAGCAGCGTAGGAGTTAGCGGGGGATACGAGCAGTACTTC
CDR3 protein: CASSVGVSGGYEQYF

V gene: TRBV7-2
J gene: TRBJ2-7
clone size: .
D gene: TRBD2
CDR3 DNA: TGTGCCAGCACTCAGCGGGGGGTTTACGAGCAGTACTTC
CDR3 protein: CASTQRGVYEQYF

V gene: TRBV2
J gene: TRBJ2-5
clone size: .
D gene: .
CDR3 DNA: TGTGCCAGCAGGCGAGAGACCCAGTACTTC
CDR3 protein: CASRRETQYF

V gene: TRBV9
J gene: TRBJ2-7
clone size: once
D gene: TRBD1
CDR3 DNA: TGTGCCAGCAGCGAGGGGGACAGGGCGATTTTCTCCTACGAGCAGTACTTC
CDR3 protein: CASSEGDRAIFSYEQYF

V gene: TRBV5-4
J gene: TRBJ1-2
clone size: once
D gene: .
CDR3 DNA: TGTGCCAGCAGCTTGGGCAGGGAATTTCATGGCTACACCTTC
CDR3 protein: CASSLGREFHGYTF

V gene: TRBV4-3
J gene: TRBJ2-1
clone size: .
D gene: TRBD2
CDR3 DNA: TGCGCCAGCAGCCAGAGGACTAGTGATGGCGAGCAGTTCTTC
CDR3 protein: CASSQRTSDGEQFF

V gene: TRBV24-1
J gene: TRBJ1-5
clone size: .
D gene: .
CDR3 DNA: TGTGCCACCAGTGATCAGGGCAATAGCAATCAGCCCCAGCATTTT
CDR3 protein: CATSDQGNSNQPQHF

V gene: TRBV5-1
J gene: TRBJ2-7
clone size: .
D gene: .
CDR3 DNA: TGCGCCAGCAGCTTGGAGTGGGGAGACGAGCAGTACTTC
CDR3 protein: CASSLEWGDEQYF

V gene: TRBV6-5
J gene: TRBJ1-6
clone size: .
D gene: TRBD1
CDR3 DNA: TGTGCCAGCAGCCGACAGGGAATTAATTCACCCCTCCACTTT
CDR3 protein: CASSRQGINSPLHF

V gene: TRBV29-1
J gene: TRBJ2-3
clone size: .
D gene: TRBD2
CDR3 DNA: TGCAGCGCCGCCGGGACTAGCCGTACCACAGATACGCAGTATTTT
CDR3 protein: CSAAGTSRTTDTQYF

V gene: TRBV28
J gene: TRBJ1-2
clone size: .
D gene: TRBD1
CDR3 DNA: TGTGCCAGCAGTTTAAACAGGGGAAGGCTTGCTGGCTACACCTTC
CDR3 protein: CASSLNRGRLAGYTF

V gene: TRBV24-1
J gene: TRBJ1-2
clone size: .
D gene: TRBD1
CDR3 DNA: TGTGCCACCAGTGACTCGGGACAGATATATGGCTACACCTTC
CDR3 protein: CATSDSGQIYGYTF

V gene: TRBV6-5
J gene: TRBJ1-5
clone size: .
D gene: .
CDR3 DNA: TGTGCCAGCAGTTACTTTCCCGTCCGTGGCAATCAGCCCCAGCATTTT
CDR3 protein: CASSYFPVRGNQPQHF

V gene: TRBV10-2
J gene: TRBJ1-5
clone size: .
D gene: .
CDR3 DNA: TGCGCCAGCAGTCCGGGGGGCGAAGGTTGGAATCAGCCCCAGCATTTT
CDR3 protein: CASSPGGEGWNQPQHF

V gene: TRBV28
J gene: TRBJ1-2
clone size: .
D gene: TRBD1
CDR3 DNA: TGTGCCAGCACTTTGACAGGGGACAATTATGGCTACACCTTC
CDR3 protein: CASTLTGDNYGYTF

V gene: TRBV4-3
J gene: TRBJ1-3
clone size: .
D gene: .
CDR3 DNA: TGCGCCAGCAGCCAAGATGTTCGGGTGAGCACCATATATTTT
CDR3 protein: CASSQDVRVSTIYF

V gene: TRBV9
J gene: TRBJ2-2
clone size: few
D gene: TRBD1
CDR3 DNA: TGTGCCAGCTCCGGGACAGGGGGCACCGGGGAGCTGTTTTTT
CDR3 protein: CASSGTGGTGELFF

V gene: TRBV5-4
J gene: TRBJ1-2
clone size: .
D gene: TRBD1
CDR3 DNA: TGTGCCAGCAGCCCCGGACAGGCAAACTATGGCTACACCTTC
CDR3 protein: CASSPGQANYGYTF

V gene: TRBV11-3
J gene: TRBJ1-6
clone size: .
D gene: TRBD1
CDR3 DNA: TGTGCCAGCAATCGCGGACAGGGCCGGTCACCCCTCCACTTT
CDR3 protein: CASNRGQGRSPLHF

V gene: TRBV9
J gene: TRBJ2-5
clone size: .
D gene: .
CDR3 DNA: TGTGCCAGCAGCGTTGGGGGGGCCAGGGGAGAGACCCAGTACTTC
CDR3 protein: CASSVGGARGETQYF

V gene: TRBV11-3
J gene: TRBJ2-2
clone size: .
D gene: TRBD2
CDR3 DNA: TGTGCCAGCAGCTTTGCGACTAGCGGGGGGGTCACCGGGGAGCTGTTTTTT
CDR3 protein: CASSFATSGGVTGELFF

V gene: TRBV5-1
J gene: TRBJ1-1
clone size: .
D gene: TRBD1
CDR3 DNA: TGCGCCAGCAGCTCCGGACAGGGTTTGGTAGGTTCTGAAGCTTTCTTT
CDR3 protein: CASSSGQGLVGSEAFF

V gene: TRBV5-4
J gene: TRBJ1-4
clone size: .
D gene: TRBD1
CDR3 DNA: TGTGCCAGCAGCTACCAGACAGGGAATGAAAAACTGTTTTTT
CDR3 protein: CASSYQTGNEKLFF

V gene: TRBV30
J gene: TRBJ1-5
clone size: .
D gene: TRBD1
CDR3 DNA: TGTGCCTGGAGTGGACATACAGGGGGCCAGAGTCAGCCCCAGCATTTT
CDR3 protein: CAWSGHTGGQSQPQHF

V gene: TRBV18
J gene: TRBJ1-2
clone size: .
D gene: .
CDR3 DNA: TGTGCCAGCTCACCATCCAGGGGCGGCTACACCTTC
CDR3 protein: CASSPSRGGYTF

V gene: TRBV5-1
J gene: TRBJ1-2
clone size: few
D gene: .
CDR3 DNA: TGCGCCAGCAGCTTGGCAGACTTAGCTAACTATGGCTACACCTTC
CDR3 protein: CASSLADLANYGYTF

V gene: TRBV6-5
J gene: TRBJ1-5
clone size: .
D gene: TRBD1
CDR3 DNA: TGTGCCAGCAGTTACTCCCGGACAGGGGGGCAGCCCCAGCATTTT
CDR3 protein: CASSYSRTGGQPQHF

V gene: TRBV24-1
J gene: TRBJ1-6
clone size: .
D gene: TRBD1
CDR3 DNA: TGTGCCACCAGTGTCTTCGACAGGGTAACGTTTAAGGGTAATTCACCCCTCCACTTT
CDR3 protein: CATSVFDRVTFKGNSPLHF

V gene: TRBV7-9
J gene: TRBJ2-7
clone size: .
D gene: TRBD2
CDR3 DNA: TGTGCCAGCAGCTTCGCAACCTCGGGACTAGTCTACGAGCAGTACTTC
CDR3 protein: CASSFATSGLVYEQYF

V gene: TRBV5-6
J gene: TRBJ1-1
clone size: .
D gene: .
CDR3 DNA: TGTGCCAGCACCGGGGGGCGGATGAACACTGAAGCTTTCTTT
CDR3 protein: CASTGGRMNTEAFF

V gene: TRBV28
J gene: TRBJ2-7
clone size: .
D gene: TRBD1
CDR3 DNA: TGTGCCAGCAGTCCGCGGGACAGGGGGCGACGGGAGCAGTACTTC
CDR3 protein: CASSPRDRGRREQYF

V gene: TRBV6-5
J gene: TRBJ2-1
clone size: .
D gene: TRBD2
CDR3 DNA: TGTGCCAGCAGTTACTCGCGGGGGGCGTCCTACAATGAGCAGTTCTTC
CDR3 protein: CASSYSRGASYNEQFF

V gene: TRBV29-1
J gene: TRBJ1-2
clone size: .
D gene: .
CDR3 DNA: TGCAGCGTTGCACAGGGTCTAAACTATGGCTACACCTTC
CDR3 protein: CSVAQGLNYGYTF

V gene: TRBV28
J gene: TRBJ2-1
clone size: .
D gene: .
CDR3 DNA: TGTGCCAGCAGTGAGGATGTGGGGGCCTTCAATGAGCAGTTCTTC
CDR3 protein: CASSEDVGAFNEQFF